The 9 T cell receptor beta chains below come from one sample, sequenced in a study of T-cell reconstitution after alpha-beta-depleted transplantation in children. It was with unique molecular identifiers that the TCRbeta library was prepared. TCRdb recomputed calls from the PCR reads with MiXCR, one row per CDR3 protein. The data show 280,000 or so distinct CDR3 sequences, under 14% seen once. Sequenced material: peripheral blood, taken 180 days after TCRalphabeta/CD19-depleted stem cell transplant. The receptor set was obtained from a male patient aged 2-15 years who had a stem cell transplant for chronic granulomatous disease, so the T cells may come from the graft donor.

This clonotype was observed a single time. This may stem from a read error, because a much larger clone lies one nucleotide away. This sequence joins TRBV12-3 or TRBV12-4 and TRBJ1-1, with D possibly TRBD1 on 6 matching bases. There are 15 residues in the CDR3. Deletions cut 5 bases from V and 0 bases from J, with 13 bases between. The CDR3: CASSIRRTVNTEAFF. DNA of the CDR3: TGTGCCAGCAGTATTAGACGGACAGTGAACACTGAAGCTTTCTTT.

The gene calls are TRBV24-1 and TRBJ2-2; no firm D call. The V gene lost 5 bases and the J gene lost 6 bases, with 9 bases spanning the gap. Per germline, CDR1 KGHDR and CDR2 SFDVKD. The CDR3 runs 13 residues. CDR3 DNA sequence: TGTGCCACCAGTGTTGTCGATGCCGGGGAGCTGTTTTTT. This gives the protein CATSVVDAGELFF.

This clonotype was counted many times. V and J are TRBV29-1 and TRBJ1-1; TRBD1 aligns across 10 bases. The CDR3 totals 15 residues. Trimming removed 8 bases from V and 1 base from J; junction bases left unmatched: 10. Looked up from germline, CDR1 is SQVTM and CDR2 is ANQGSEA. The CDR3 region has the DNA TGCAGCACAGACAGGGGGCCCAGGAAGAACACTGAAGCTTTCTTT. Translated, it gives CSTDRGPRKNTEAFF.

CDR3 in DNA: TGTGCCAGCAGTAATAGCGGGGGCCCCACAGATACGCAGTATTTT. It encodes CASSNSGGPTDTQYF. This chain uses TRBV6-5 with TRBJ2-3; 9 positions agree with TRBD2. Germline loops: CDR1 MNHEY, CDR2 SVGAGI. The CDR3 sequence is 15 residues long. V shed 5 bases, J shed 2 bases, and the junction held 5 bases outside the gene matches.

This clonotype was detected ten times or more. The chain employs TRBV12-3 or TRBV12-4 and TRBJ2-2, with 10 bases aligning to TRBD1. The CDR3 has 16 residues. V shed 4 bases and J 5 bases; nucleotides not matched to a gene: 7. The CDR3: CASSSRQGAATGELFF. The CDR3 coding sequence is TGTGCCAGCAGTTCCCGACAGGGGGCGGCTACCGGGGAGCTGTTTTTT.

This clonotype has ten or more counts. The CDR3 reads CASSRLVGPSDTQYF. In DNA, the CDR3 is TGTGCCAGCAGCCGACTAGTTGGCCCCTCAGATACGCAGTATTTT. The chain is built from TRBV9 and TRBJ2-3; maybe TRBD2 (6 bases). CDR1 and CDR2 from the germline V gene are SGDLS and YYNGEE. The CDR3 extends over 15 amino acids. V lost 4 bases and J 4 bases, leaving 16 bases between the germline ends.

Many counts were recorded for this clonotype. V usage is TRBV5-1 and J usage is TRBJ2-3; TRBD1 is a possible D gene (5 bases). Germline V gene sequence: CDR1 SGHRS, CDR2 YFSETQ. This CDR3 is built from 14 residues. Trimming removed 1 base from V and 2 bases from J, with 8 bases in between. CDR3 residues: CASSLRQPTDTQYF. CDR3 bases: TGCGCCAGCAGCTTGAGACAGCCCACAGATACGCAGTATTTT.

Ten or more counts support this clonotype. V usage is TRBV28 and J usage is TRBJ2-1; D remains unclear. Trimming stripped 2 bases from V and 10 bases from J, with 3 bases between. Germline loops: CDR1 MDHEN, CDR2 SYDVKM. This CDR3 contains 10 residues. The chain's CDR3 is CASSLREQFF. CDR3 DNA sequence: TGTGCCAGCAGTTTAAGGGAGCAGTTCTTC.

This clonotype was recorded many times. The rearrangement joins TRBV7-2 to TRBJ2-2; possibly TRBD2 for D (6 bases). V lost 1 base, J lost 6 bases, and 9 bases lay in between. The CDR3 covers 14 residues. The germline CDR1 and CDR2 sequences are SGHTA and FQGNSA. CDR3 residues: CASSLVPGAGELFF. DNA for the CDR3: TGTGCCAGCAGCTTAGTTCCGGGGGCCGGGGAGCTGTTTTTT.